This TCR beta chain was recovered during a study of T cell repertoires in cytomegalovirus infection. In the study overall: Shared public TCR beta signatures pointed to both CMV infection and a matching HLA type. Study-level results: Summed frequency of shared TCR beta families picked out CMV carriers who also had the relevant HLA. The ex vivo response was dominated by HLA-C-restricted CMV-specific TCR beta clonotypes.

At least ten counts were recorded for this clonotype. Antigen unknown. TCRdb itself ran the reads through MiXCR, one entry per CDR3 protein. The sample holds about 310,000 distinct CDR3 sequences; roughly 15% are singletons and the top ten take approximately 12%. The CDR3 extends over 13 amino acids. The germline gives CDR1 SGHTA, CDR2 FQGNSA. The V gene lost 1 base and the J gene lost 4 bases, with 4 bases spanning the gap. The specimen sequenced was PBMCs. The receptor was derived from a human donor in good health (CMV status not recorded). Some clones in this sample may be carry-over from other donors' samples. V gene TRBV7-2 combines with J gene TRBJ1-4; no reliable D call. In DNA form, the CDR3 reads TGTGCCAGCAGCTTAGTTGTTAATGAAAAACTGTTTTTT. Translation: CASSLVVNEKLFF.